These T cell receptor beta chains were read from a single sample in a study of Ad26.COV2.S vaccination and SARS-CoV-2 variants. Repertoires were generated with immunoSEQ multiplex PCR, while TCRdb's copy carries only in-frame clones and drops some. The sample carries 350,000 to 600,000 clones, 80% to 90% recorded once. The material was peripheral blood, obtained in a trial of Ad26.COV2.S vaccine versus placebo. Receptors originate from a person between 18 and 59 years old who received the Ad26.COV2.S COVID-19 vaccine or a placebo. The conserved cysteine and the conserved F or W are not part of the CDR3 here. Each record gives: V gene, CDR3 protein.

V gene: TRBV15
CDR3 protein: ATSAPRLAGVAPHNEQF

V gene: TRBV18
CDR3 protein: ASSPQGGRVDTQY

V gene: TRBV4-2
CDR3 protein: ASSQEDGLITEAF

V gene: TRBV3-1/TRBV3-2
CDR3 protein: ASSRDSRSGNQPQH

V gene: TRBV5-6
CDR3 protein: ASSTTKQGKLF

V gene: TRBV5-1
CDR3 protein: ASSPEWEHEQF

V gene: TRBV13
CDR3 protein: ASREGPSAGEKLF

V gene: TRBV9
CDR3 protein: ASSVPPGLHSYNEQF

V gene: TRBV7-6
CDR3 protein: ASSLVWGRGLGETQY

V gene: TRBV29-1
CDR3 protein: SVGGVENTEAF

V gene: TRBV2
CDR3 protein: ASGRRGQWETQY

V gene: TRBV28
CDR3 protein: ASSLGQPQH

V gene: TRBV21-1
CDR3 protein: ASSKALVGQPQH

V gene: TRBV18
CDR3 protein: ASSPPQGNEQF

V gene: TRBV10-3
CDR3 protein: AIKSGTIYEQY

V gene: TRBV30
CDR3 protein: AWSAVAGGLRF

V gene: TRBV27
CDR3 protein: ASKPNRNQPQH

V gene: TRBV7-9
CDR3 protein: ASSLHRLEEQY

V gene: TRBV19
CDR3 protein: ASTTAHGGVSTDTQY

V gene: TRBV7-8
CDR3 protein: ASSSGLALDTQY

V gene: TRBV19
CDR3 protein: ASSITGPNQPQH

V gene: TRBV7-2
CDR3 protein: ASTLMENYGYT

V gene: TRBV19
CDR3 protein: ASRGLAGGYNEQF

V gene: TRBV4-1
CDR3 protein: ASSHYGTGFSGELF

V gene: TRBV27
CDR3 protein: ASRPLGSTEAF

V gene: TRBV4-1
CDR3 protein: ASSLAFGAQF

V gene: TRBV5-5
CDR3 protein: ASSLFSGETQY

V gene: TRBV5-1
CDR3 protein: ASSFYARDRPQETQY

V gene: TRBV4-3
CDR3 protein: ASSQVLIGGIDYGYT

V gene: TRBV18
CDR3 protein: ASSPQENYEQY

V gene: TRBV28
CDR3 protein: ASSLWTGPDTEAF

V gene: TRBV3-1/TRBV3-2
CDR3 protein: ASSPSRGGRGYTGELF

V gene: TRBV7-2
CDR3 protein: ASSLTSYEQY

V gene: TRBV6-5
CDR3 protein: ASSYGTVGNSPLH

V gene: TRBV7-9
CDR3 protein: ASSKAGSGYEQY

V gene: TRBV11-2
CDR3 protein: ASRTWPGDTTSEQY

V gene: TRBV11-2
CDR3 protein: ASSLVAGGYGNEQF

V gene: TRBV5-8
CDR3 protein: ASSFSGANTQY

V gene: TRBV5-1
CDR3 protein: ASSPPGTSGGTRFYNEQF

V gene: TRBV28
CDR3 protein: ASSSMAYEQY

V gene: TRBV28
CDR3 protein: ASSRPPSYEQY

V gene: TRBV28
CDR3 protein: ASSKWTGSETEAF